The rows below give T cell receptor beta chains drawn from one sample of a study of vaccination and CD4 T cells after COVID-19. The antigens for these receptors are not known. TCRdb re-called the PCR reads with MiXCR, one entry per CDR3 protein. The sample contains several thousand distinct CDR3 sequences, roughly two fifths of which appear only once. Source material: CD4+ T cells from blood, cultured in vitro. The receptor source for this set is a human donor who had recovered from COVID-19. Each CDR3 is given with its conserved first and last residue. The D gene is left open where the match is weak. Clone size is shown for a subset of rows, as once, few, many or a class of expanded clone.

J: TRBJ2-4; size: -; V: TRBV12-3/TRBV12-4; D: -; CDR3: CASSLGGANIQYF; DNA: TGTGCCAGCAGTTTAGGGGGTGCAAACATTCAGTACTTC
J: TRBJ2-5; size: few; V: TRBV20-1; D: TRBD2; CDR3: CSAPRAAGDQETQYF; DNA: TGCAGTGCCCCGCGGGCAGCGGGGGACCAAGAGACCCAGTACTTC
J: TRBJ2-2; size: -; V: TRBV24-1; D: -; CDR3: CATSDLQPGRVNTGELFF; DNA: TGTGCCACCAGTGATTTGCAACCGGGTAGGGTCAACACCGGGGAGCTGTTTTTT
J: TRBJ2-3; size: -; V: TRBV9; D: -; CDR3: CASSVIASVDTQYF; DNA: TGTGCCAGCAGCGTAATAGCTAGCGTCGATACGCAGTATTTT
J: TRBJ2-7; size: -; V: TRBV20-1; D: -; CDR3: CSACSTGTFSYEQYF; DNA: TGCAGTGCTTGTTCGACAGGTACTTTCTCCTACGAGCAGTACTTC
J: TRBJ2-7; size: -; V: TRBV7-2; D: TRBD2; CDR3: CASSPGSSGRSYEQYF; DNA: TGTGCCAGCAGCCCGGGTTCTAGCGGGCGCTCCTACGAGCAGTACTTC
J: TRBJ2-7; size: few; V: TRBV20-1; D: -; CDR3: CSATGTTAYEQYF; DNA: TGCAGTGCTACCGGGACAACGGCCTACGAGCAGTACTTC
J: TRBJ1-2; size: few; V: TRBV27; D: -; CDR3: CASSPGTIGYTF; DNA: TGTGCCAGTAGCCCAGGGACAATCGGCTACACCTTC
J: TRBJ2-7; size: few; V: TRBV20-1; D: -; CDR3: CSAAQGFGYEQYF; DNA: TGCAGTGCCGCCCAAGGGTTTGGGTACGAGCAGTACTTC
J: TRBJ1-1; size: medium-sized; V: TRBV25-1; D: TRBD1; CDR3: CASSVAGTGDTEAFF; DNA: TGTGCCAGCAGTGTCGCCGGGACAGGGGATACTGAAGCTTTCTTT
J: TRBJ2-3; size: -; V: TRBV2; D: TRBD1; CDR3: CASSEEGGQGGDTQYF; DNA: TGTGCCAGCAGTGAAGAGGGTGGACAGGGCGGGGATACGCAGTATTTT
J: TRBJ2-1; size: -; V: TRBV24-1; D: TRBD2; CDR3: CATSDPGGAGVEQFF; DNA: TGTGCCACCAGTGACCCGGGGGGAGCGGGAGTAGAGCAGTTCTTC
J: TRBJ2-3; size: few; V: TRBV20-1; D: TRBD2; CDR3: CSAKGLAGGSTDTQYF; DNA: TGCAGTGCTAAGGGACTAGCGGGAGGGAGCACAGATACGCAGTATTTT
J: TRBJ2-5; size: -; V: TRBV10-3; D: TRBD2; CDR3: CAISAGTSGHQETQYF; DNA: TGTGCCATCAGCGCCGGGACTAGCGGACACCAAGAGACCCAGTACTTC
J: TRBJ1-5; size: few; V: TRBV5-6; D: -; CDR3: CASSLEAGAPQHF; DNA: TGTGCCAGCAGCTTGGAGGCGGGAGCGCCCCAGCATTTT
J: TRBJ1-2; size: -; V: TRBV7-2; D: TRBD1; CDR3: CASSTPGGANYGYTF; DNA: TGTGCCAGCAGCACCCCAGGGGGAGCTAACTATGGCTACACCTTC
J: TRBJ2-5; size: few; V: TRBV27; D: TRBD2; CDR3: CASSLYGGDQETQYF; DNA: TGTGCCAGCAGTTTATACGGGGGGGATCAAGAGACCCAGTACTTC
J: TRBJ1-4; size: few; V: TRBV20-1; D: -; CDR3: CSAREVRPTEKLFF; DNA: TGCAGTGCTAGAGAGGTCAGGCCGACTGAAAAACTGTTTTTT
J: TRBJ2-4; size: few; V: TRBV20-1; D: TRBD2; CDR3: CSARAPLAGGHGIQYF; DNA: TGCAGTGCTAGAGCCCCACTAGCGGGGGGCCATGGCATTCAGTACTTC
J: TRBJ1-2; size: -; V: TRBV20-1; D: -; CDR3: CSARVSVMRGAGYTF; DNA: TGCAGTGCTAGAGTATCTGTTATGCGAGGGGCCGGCTACACCTTC
J: TRBJ2-7; size: -; V: TRBV7-2; D: TRBD2; CDR3: CASSSKLAGVYEQYF; DNA: TGTGCCAGCAGCTCGAAACTAGCGGGAGTCTACGAGCAGTACTTC
J: TRBJ2-3; size: -; V: TRBV20-1; D: -; CDR3: CSAPYYTDTQYF; DNA: TGCAGTGCTCCTTACTACACAGATACGCAGTATTTT
J: TRBJ1-6; size: few; V: TRBV19; D: -; CDR3: CASSLGGSGSPLHF; DNA: TGTGCCAGTAGTCTAGGGGGTTCTGGTTCACCCCTCCACTTT
J: TRBJ2-5; size: once; V: TRBV7-2; D: -; CDR3: CASSLIGETQYF; DNA: TGTGCCAGCAGCTTAATTGGAGAGACCCAGTACTTC
J: TRBJ2-7; size: -; V: TRBV6-1; D: TRBD2; CDR3: CASSPVAGLQYF; DNA: TGTGCCAGCAGTCCCGTAGCGGGATTGCAGTACTTC
J: TRBJ2-2; size: -; V: TRBV7-2; D: TRBD2; CDR3: CASRGPGTSNTGELFF; DNA: TGTGCCAGCAGGGGCCCCGGGACTAGCAACACCGGGGAGCTGTTTTTT
J: TRBJ1-2; size: hyperexpanded; V: TRBV2; D: -; CDR3: CASSVDRGYGYTF; DNA: TGTGCCAGCAGTGTTGACCGAGGGTATGGCTACACCTTC
J: TRBJ1-5; size: few; V: TRBV19; D: TRBD1; CDR3: CASSIDEAGGRGNQPQHF; DNA: TGTGCCAGTAGTATAGATGAAGCAGGGGGCAGGGGCAATCAGCCCCAGCATTTT
J: TRBJ2-1; size: -; V: TRBV2; D: -; CDR3: CASTTTGSRAFF; DNA: TGTGCCAGCACCACAACAGGGTCCCGTGCGTTCTTC
J: TRBJ2-1; size: -; V: TRBV21-1; D: -; CDR3: CASSKDGFRGRTSYNEQFF; DNA: TGTGCCAGCAGCAAAGACGGTTTTCGCGGGAGAACCTCCTACAATGAGCAGTTCTTC
J: TRBJ1-6; size: large; V: TRBV7-9; D: -; CDR3: CASSSWDTNNSPLHF; DNA: TGTGCCAGCAGCTCGTGGGACACCAATAATTCACCCCTCCACTTT
J: TRBJ1-5; size: -; V: TRBV30; D: TRBD1; CDR3: CAWGPGTGGQPQHF; DNA: TGTGCCTGGGGGCCCGGGACAGGAGGACAGCCCCAGCATTTT
J: TRBJ1-5; size: -; V: TRBV12-3/TRBV12-4; D: TRBD1; CDR3: CASSPGQGHQPQHF; DNA: TGTGCCAGCAGCCCCGGACAGGGCCACCAGCCCCAGCATTTT
J: TRBJ2-1; size: -; V: TRBV5-4; D: TRBD1; CDR3: CASTPRDRGTNEQFF; DNA: TGTGCCAGCACCCCCAGGGACAGGGGTACCAATGAGCAGTTCTTC
J: TRBJ2-7; size: few; V: TRBV6-1; D: -; CDR3: CASSEGTTLYEQYF; DNA: TGTGCCAGCAGTGAAGGGACTACCCTCTACGAGCAGTACTTC
J: TRBJ2-5; size: large; V: TRBV20-1; D: TRBD1; CDR3: CSAINRGVKTQYF; DNA: TGCAGTGCGATCAACAGGGGTGTAAAGACCCAGTACTTC
J: TRBJ2-3; size: large; V: TRBV5-3; D: -; CDR3: CARSYAGTNHRWGQYF; DNA: TGTGCCAGAAGCTACGCCGGGACCAATCACCGTTGGGGGCAGTATTTT
J: TRBJ1-1; size: -; V: TRBV7-2; D: -; CDR3: CASSLALGEVGEAFF; DNA: TGTGCCAGCAGCTTAGCGCTGGGGGAAGTGGGTGAAGCTTTCTTT
J: TRBJ2-3; size: -; V: TRBV6-1; D: -; CDR3: CASSKGSLYTDTQYF; DNA: TGTGCCAGCAGTAAGGGGTCCTTATACACAGATACGCAGTATTTT
J: TRBJ2-1; size: few; V: TRBV20-1; D: TRBD2; CDR3: CSARDHSRLAGVGDEQFF; DNA: TGCAGTGCTAGAGACCACTCCAGACTAGCGGGAGTAGGCGATGAGCAGTTCTTC
J: TRBJ2-1; size: -; V: TRBV7-2; D: TRBD2; CDR3: CASSPGLGTSGYNEQFF; DNA: TGTGCCAGCAGCCCGGGATTAGGTACTAGCGGGTACAATGAGCAGTTCTTC
J: TRBJ1-1; size: -; V: TRBV24-1; D: TRBD1; CDR3: CATSGEPRQGYSTEAFF; DNA: TGTGCCACCAGTGGTGAACCTCGACAGGGTTATAGCACTGAAGCTTTCTTT
J: TRBJ2-7; size: -; V: TRBV19; D: TRBD2; CDR3: CASSSGNREQYF; DNA: TGTGCCAGTTCTAGCGGGAATCGCGAGCAGTACTTC
J: TRBJ1-2; size: few; V: TRBV19; D: -; CDR3: CASSDWMGQPMGYTF; DNA: TGTGCCAGTAGTGACTGGATGGGCCAACCTATGGGCTACACCTTC
J: TRBJ1-2; size: -; V: TRBV5-5; D: -; CDR3: CASRPLSGNYGYTF; DNA: TGTGCCAGCAGACCACTATCAGGGAACTATGGCTACACCTTC
J: TRBJ2-1; size: -; V: TRBV7-9; D: -; CDR3: CASILVYNEQFF; DNA: TGTGCCAGCATCCTCGTTTACAATGAGCAGTTCTTC
J: TRBJ1-5; size: few; V: TRBV7-6; D: TRBD1; CDR3: CASSSPKDRASNQPQHF; DNA: TGTGCCAGCAGCTCGCCTAAGGACAGGGCTAGCAATCAGCCCCAGCATTTT
J: TRBJ1-2; size: few; V: TRBV6-5; D: -; CDR3: CASSWDIRYGYTF; DNA: TGTGCCAGCAGTTGGGACATTCGCTATGGCTACACCTTC
J: TRBJ2-7; size: -; V: TRBV20-1; D: TRBD1; CDR3: CSARGLRGRHYEQYF; DNA: TGCAGTGCTAGAGGCTTAAGGGGGCGTCACTACGAGCAGTACTTC
J: TRBJ1-1; size: -; V: TRBV19; D: -; CDR3: CASSIVRRGTEAFF; DNA: TGTGCCAGTAGTATCGTGAGGCGGGGCACTGAAGCTTTCTTT
J: TRBJ1-2; size: -; V: TRBV20-1; D: -; CDR3: CSAREDRSPGGYTF; DNA: TGCAGTGCTAGAGAAGACAGGTCCCCGGGAGGCTACACCTTC
J: TRBJ2-5; size: -; V: TRBV7-6; D: TRBD2; CDR3: CASSYGGGLKTQYF; DNA: TGTGCCAGCAGCTACGGGGGGGGTTTGAAGACCCAGTACTTC
J: TRBJ1-1; size: -; V: TRBV10-2; D: -; CDR3: CASTPPQGLGTEAFF; DNA: TGCGCCAGCACCCCGCCCCAAGGGCTGGGCACTGAAGCTTTCTTT
J: TRBJ2-3; size: few; V: TRBV20-1; D: TRBD2; CDR3: CSADAAGGTDTQYF; DNA: TGCAGTGCCGACGCAGCGGGGGGCACAGATACGCAGTATTTT
J: TRBJ1-2; size: few; V: TRBV19; D: TRBD1; CDR3: CASSRSQGDYGYTF; DNA: TGTGCCAGTAGTAGGAGTCAGGGGGACTATGGCTACACCTTC